One sample yielded the 3 T cell receptor beta chains listed below, sequenced in a study of cytomegalovirus exposure and HLA in healthy donors. 13 Jbeta primers and 60 Vbeta primers were used for the PCR. Profiled with immunoSEQ multiplex PCR; TCRdb holds only in-frame clones, not every one. The sample lists 100,000 to 150,000 clones; 74% were seen once. The sample consisted of PBMCs. These receptors all stem from a woman between 45 and 60 years old in good health and CMV-seropositive.

V is TRBV11-3 and J is TRBJ2-7; TRBD1 agrees at 7 bases. Losses at the gene ends were 5 bases for V and 2 bases for J; bases not matched to a gene: 12. Germline V gives CDR1 SGHNT, CDR2 YENEEA. The CDR3 sequence is 16 residues long. The CDR3 coding sequence is TGTGCCAGCAGCCGAAGGGTCGGGACAGAAGCCTACGAGCAGTACTTC. Residues: CASSRRVGTEAYEQYF.

This rearrangement joins TRBV19 to TRBJ1-4; D is possibly TRBD1 (6 bases). CDR1 and CDR2 (germline): LNHDA, SQIVND (reference sequence). The CDR3 contains 16 residues. Trimming cost V 3 bases and J 2 bases, with 13 bases left between them. CDR3 amino acids: CASSIQGMGTNEKLFF. CDR3 nucleotides: TGTGCCAGTAGTATTCAGGGGATGGGGACTAATGAAAAACTGTTTTTT.

The genes are TRBV30 and TRBJ1-3; D unresolved. The germline CDR1 and CDR2 sequences are GTSNPN and SVGIG (reference sequence). Deletions cut 2 bases from V and 4 bases from J, with 6 bases between. The CDR3 runs 12 residues. The CDR3 nucleotides read TGTGCCTGGAGTTACCAGGGAAACACCATATATTTT. Amino acids: CAWSYQGNTIYF.